Below, 29 T cell receptor beta chains from the same sample are listed, as sequenced in a study of CD8 T cells in Susac syndrome. An amount of RNA that ranged from roughly 0.5 to 1 ug was reverse transcribed with random hexamers. TCRdb re-called the immunoSEQ multiplex PCR reads with MiXCR, one entry per CDR3 protein. Of some 240,000 distinct CDR3 sequences in the sample, 90% to 97% were seen once. Sequences were obtained from CD4+ T cells from PBMCs. The receptors here all came from a human donor with Susac syndrome.

This chain links TRBV29-1 with TRBJ2-1; unclear D gene. The V gene's germline CDR1 is SQVTM and CDR2 ANQGSEA. Between the trimmed V and J ends, which lost 7 bases and 5 bases, there was a span of 12 bases. This CDR3 comprises 12 residues. The CDR3 region is CSEESVDNEQFF. CDR3 in DNA: TGCAGCGAGGAGAGTGTTGACAATGAGCAGTTCTTC.

A remark on this clonotype: An end of the junction differs from the germline gene, which may be a read error. The CDR3 loop is CASSFRGETGELFF. CDR3 sequence (DNA): TGTGCTAGCAGCTTCAGGGGGGAAACCGGGGAGCTGTTTTTT. This chain links TRBV7-7 with TRBJ2-2, with D perhaps TRBD1 (7 bases). Per the germline V gene, CDR1 is SSHAT and CDR2 is FNYEAQ (reference sequence). The CDR3 contains 14 residues.

Concerning this clonotype: The germline gene is not matched at one end of the junction; a read error may be the cause. This sequence joins TRBV12-3 or TRBV12-4 and TRBJ2-7, with 7 bases fitting TRBD2. The CDR3 totals 12 residues. CDR3 loop: CASRNDGGYEKF. Here the CDR3 DNA reads TGTGCCAGCAGGAACGACGGGGGGTACGAGAAATTC.

V and J are TRBV29-1 and TRBJ2-6; D gene ambiguous. Germline V gene lookup returns CDR1 SQVTM and CDR2 ANQGSEA. Trimming stripped 6 bases from V and 3 bases from J, with 15 bases between. This CDR3 has 15 amino acids. Here the CDR3 reads CSVRGSGVGANVLTF. CDR3 in DNA: TGCAGCGTCCGAGGATCTGGGGTTGGGGCCAACGTCCTGACTTTC.

The chain is built from TRBV20-1 and TRBJ2-1, with TRBD2 matching over 9 bases. From germline, CDR1 is DFQATT and CDR2 SNEGSKA (reference sequence). J was trimmed by 4 bases and V by 1 base; bases with no gene match: 8. The CDR3 is 16 amino acids. The CDR3 nucleotides are TGCAGTGCTAGAGCCCCTGCGGGAGGGATTTACAATGAGCAGTTCTTC. Translation gives CSARAPAGGIYNEQFF.

The chain links TRBV4-1 to TRBJ1-4; 7 bases map to TRBD1. The CDR3 spans 15 residues. V was pared by 0 bases and J by 4 bases, with 2 bases of the junction left unmatched. CDR1 is MGHRA and CDR2 is YSYEKL in the germline V gene. The CDR3 sequence is CASSQEGQINEKLFF. In DNA form, the CDR3 reads TGCGCCAGCAGCCAAGAGGGACAGATTAATGAAAAACTGTTTTTT.

The V gene is TRBV12-3 or TRBV12-4, the J gene TRBJ2-7; 7 bases agree with TRBD1. The CDR3 loop spans 15 amino acids. V shed 5 bases and J 2 bases; nucleotides not matched to a gene: 9. CDR3 in DNA: TGTGCCAGCAGTCGGGCAGTGGGACAGACCTACGAGCAGTACTTC. Encoded protein: CASSRAVGQTYEQYF.

The chain uses TRBV9 and TRBJ2-1, with 8 bases identical to TRBD2. Germline CDR1 SGDLS, CDR2 YYNGEE. The CDR3 spans 16 residues. V lost 0 bases, J lost 6 bases, and 8 bases stayed unmatched. CDR3 coding DNA: TGTGCCAGCAGCGTAGTGGGAGCGGGAGTCTTCAATGAGCAGTTCTTC. This translates into CASSVVGAGVFNEQFF.

This clonotype has just one count. This chain joins TRBV7-3 and TRBJ2-1; no reliable D call. The V end lost 5 bases, the J end lost 8 bases, and 10 bases lay between the germline ends. CDR3 length equals 12 residues. CDR1 and CDR2 (germline): SGHTA, FQGTGA. The DNA for the CDR3 is TGTGCCAGCAGCCCCCCTGGCTATGAGCAGTTCTTC. Amino acids: CASSPPGYEQFF.

The rearrangement joins TRBV20-1 to TRBJ2-1; D is possibly TRBD2 (5 bases). This CDR3 region has 14 residues. Germline V lookup: CDR1 DFQATT, CDR2 SNEGSKA (reference sequence). The ends were cut back, 1 base at V and 12 bases at J, with 19 bases in the middle. The CDR3 loop is CSARGGRSHVVQFF. CDR3 in DNA: TGCAGTGCTAGAGGCGGGCGCTCCCATGTGGTGCAGTTCTTC.

The chain joins TRBV12-5 to TRBJ2-7, with 8 bases identical to TRBD2. Trimming cost V 8 bases and J 6 bases; bases outside gene matches: 9. The CDR3 sequence is 13 residues long. Germline lookup yields CDR1 LGHNT and CDR2 FRNRAP. CDR3 coding DNA: TGTGCTAGTACTAGGAGCGGGAGTGGCGAGCAGTACTTC. It specifies CASTRSGSGEQYF.

This clonotype has only a few counts. V and J are TRBV6-6 and TRBJ1-4, with TRBD1 matching over 7 bases. The CDR3 consists of 14 residues. V was clipped by 6 bases and J by 1 base; unmatched bases: 2. Germline V gene lookup returns CDR1 MNHNY and CDR2 SVGAGI (reference sequence). In nucleotides, the CDR3 is TGTGCCAGCAGCAGACAGGGAACTAATGAAAAACTGTTTTTT. Translating it yields CASSRQGTNEKLFF.

The genes are TRBV5-4 and TRBJ1-2; D perhaps matches TRBD1 (6 bases). CDR1 is SGHNT and CDR2 is YYREEE in the germline V gene (reference sequence). The CDR3 length is 13 residues. Trimming removed 4 bases from V and 6 bases from J, with 13 bases in between. The CDR3 protein is CASSRQGLDGYTF. CDR3 nucleotide sequence: TGTGCCAGCAGCCGCCAGGGGTTGGATGGCTACACCTTC.

The rearrangement links TRBV12-3 or TRBV12-4 to TRBJ2-7; 10 nucleotides align to TRBD2. This CDR3 region has 19 residues. With V trimmed by 2 bases and J by 3 bases, 16 bases remained unmatched. CDR3 in amino acids: CASSLSPVVAGGHLYEQYF. The CDR3 DNA reads TGTGCCAGCAGTTTATCACCCGTGGTAGCGGGAGGCCACCTCTACGAGCAGTACTTC.

This chain uses TRBV20-1 with TRBJ2-4, with 7 bases lining up with TRBD2. The CDR3 has 14 residues. The V gene end was trimmed by 3 bases and the J gene end by 11 bases; junction bases not matched to a gene: 13. The germline CDR1 and CDR2 sequences are DFQATT and SNEGSKA (reference sequence). Here the CDR3 DNA reads TGCAGTGCTAGCCCCGGGACTACCGGAGTCCTTCAGTACTTC. This encodes CSASPGTTGVLQYF.

The chain combines TRBV18 with TRBJ2-3; 10 positions agree with TRBD2. CDR1 and CDR2 from the germline V gene are KGHSH and LQKENI. The CDR3 loop spans 14 amino acids. J gave up 0 bases and V 6 bases, and 0 bases lay outside the gene matches. In nucleotides, the CDR3 is TGTGCCAGCTCGACTAGCGGGAGCACAGATACGCAGTATTTT. This translates into CASSTSGSTDTQYF.

V usage is TRBV20-1 and J usage is TRBJ2-7; 7 bases align to TRBD2. The germline V gene encodes CDR1 DFQATT and CDR2 SNEGSKA (reference sequence). CDR3 length: 17 amino acids. The V gene end was trimmed by 2 bases and the J gene end by 3 bases; junction bases not matched to a gene: 16. CDR3 protein: CSARSLDPLAVLYEQYF. The CDR3 DNA reads TGCAGTGCTAGAAGCCTTGACCCCCTAGCGGTGCTCTACGAGCAGTACTTC.

J is TRBJ1-2 and V is TRBV20-1; D uncertain. CDR3 length equals 14 residues. Trimming removed 6 bases from V and 0 bases from J, with 14 bases in between. Germline V lookup: CDR1 DFQATT, CDR2 SNEGSKA (reference sequence). This chain's CDR3 is CSATTQSPNYGYTF. The CDR3 DNA follows: TGCAGTGCAACCACACAGTCCCCTAACTATGGCTACACCTTC.

This rearrangement joins TRBV12-3 or TRBV12-4 to TRBJ2-6, with no clear D. The V end was cut by 6 bases, the J end by 4 bases, with 7 bases between. The CDR3 is 13 residues long. CDR3 nucleotide sequence: TGTGCCAGCAGACGGACCGGGGCCAACGTCCTGACTTTC. Translating it yields CASRRTGANVLTF.

V is TRBV4-1 and J is TRBJ2-1; D tentatively fits TRBD1 or TRBD2 (5 bases each). This CDR3 is 15 amino acids long. Germline V gives CDR1 MGHRA, CDR2 YSYEKL. With 4 bases removed from V and 8 bases from J, the gap between germline ends came to 18 bases. CDR3 sequence reads: CASSPPIEGRDEQFF. CDR3 bases: TGCGCCAGCAGCCCCCCAATTGAGGGGCGGGATGAGCAGTTCTTC.

The gene calls are TRBV12-3 or TRBV12-4 and TRBJ1-2; D might be TRBD1 (5 bases). There are 13 residues in the CDR3. Trimming removed 3 bases from V and 8 bases from J, with 13 bases in between. In nucleotides, the CDR3 is TGTGCCAGCAGTTTCTCGGGGGACGGGGGCTACACCTTC. Amino acid sequence: CASSFSGDGGYTF.

The chain couples TRBV30 to TRBJ2-3, with a tentative D call TRBD2 (6 bases). The length of the CDR3 is 12 residues. CDR1 is GTSNPN and CDR2 is SVGIG in the germline V gene (reference sequence). Trimming took off 5 bases at V and 4 bases at J, with 10 bases between the two ends. The CDR3 sequence is CAWGGAADTQYF. The DNA of the CDR3 is TGTGCCTGGGGAGGGGCGGCAGATACGCAGTATTTT.

The rearrangement joins TRBV20-1 to TRBJ2-7; D call uncertain. Trimming cost V 1 base and J 1 base, with 20 bases left between them. There are 17 residues in the CDR3. The germline gives CDR1 DFQATT, CDR2 SNEGSKA (reference sequence). The CDR3 loop reads CSARGLNRVRTSYEQYF. In nucleotides, the CDR3 is TGCAGTGCTAGAGGCCTTAACCGGGTTCGGACGTCCTACGAGCAGTACTTC.

This clonotype was recorded once. The chain employs TRBV5-4 and TRBJ1-1, with D tentatively TRBD1 (5 bases). The germline V gene has CDR1 SGHNT and CDR2 YYREEE (reference sequence). Trimming pared 2 bases from V and 1 base from J, leaving 18 bases between. CDR3 size: 17 residues. The CDR3 nucleotides are TGTGCCAGCAGCTTAATAGGGGTCTACGGCAAGAACACTGAAGCTTTCTTT. The encoded protein is CASSLIGVYGKNTEAFF.

Only one count was recorded for this clonotype. This chain uses TRBV24-1 with TRBJ2-3; the D is unclear. Deletions cut 4 bases from V and 4 bases from J, with 11 bases between. Germline V gene data show CDR1 as KGHDR and CDR2 as SFDVKD. This CDR3 has 14 amino acids. The CDR3 here is CATSEPTSADTQYF. The CDR3 DNA is TGTGCCACCAGTGAGCCGACTTCAGCAGATACGCAGTATTTT.

The chain links TRBV20-1 to TRBJ2-5; no definite D call. From germline, CDR1 is DFQATT and CDR2 SNEGSKA (reference sequence). The length of the CDR3 is 13 residues. V lost 6 bases, J lost 5 bases, and 16 bases lay in between. CDR3 protein: CSARPPLGETQYF. CDR3 DNA sequence: TGCAGTGCAAGGCCCCCGTTAGGGGAGACCCAGTACTTC.

This clonotype occurred a few times. The V and J genes are TRBV18 and TRBJ2-7; perhaps TRBD1 as D (5 bases). With 3 bases removed from V and 4 bases from J, the gap between germline ends came to 13 bases. CDR1 is KGHSH and CDR2 is LQKENI in the germline V gene. The CDR3 loop spans 14 amino acids. This CDR3 is CASSPSTGPYEQYF. CDR3 bases: TGTGCCAGCTCACCTTCTACAGGACCTTACGAGCAGTACTTC.

This chain uses TRBV11-3 with TRBJ2-4; 8 bases map to TRBD2. Looked up from germline, CDR1 is SGHNT and CDR2 is YENEEA. The CDR3 covers 12 residues. Trimming cost V 5 bases and J 15 bases; bases outside gene matches: 9. CDR3 protein: CASSPGGDLLYF. CDR3 DNA sequence: TGTGCCAGCAGCCCGGGGGGGGACTTGTTGTACTTC.

In this sample, this clonotype turned up once. The chain couples TRBV10-3 to TRBJ2-2; D is unresolved. The CDR3 has 11 amino acids. The V end lost 10 bases, the J end lost 4 bases, and 7 bases lay between the germline ends. CDR1 ENHRY and CDR2 SYGVKD come from the germline V gene. In DNA form, the CDR3 reads TGTGCCACCCAAAGCACCGGGGAGCTGTTTTTT. Its protein product is CATQSTGELFF.